These 18 T cell receptor beta chains share one sample of origin, sequenced in a study of blood T cell repertoires in COVID-19. The repertoire was sequenced with immunoSEQ multiplex PCR; TCRdb's copy has only in-frame clones and lacks some. This sample has tens of thousands of clones, with about four fifths found just once. Sequenced material: peripheral blood. These receptors all stem from a human donor in a cohort sampled during active COVID-19.

This clone has more than one count but fewer than ten. The rearrangement links TRBV19 to TRBJ2-7, with TRBD2 matching 7 bases. Looked up from germline, CDR1 is LNHDA and CDR2 is SQIVND (reference sequence). The CDR3 has 12 residues. CDR3: CGVGEGFYEQYF. The CDR3 bases are TGTGGAGTAGGGGAGGGTTTCTACGAGCAGTACTTC.

CDR3 bases: TGTGCCAGCAGTTTGGGGCAGGGGGCGGGTGGCTACACCTTC. Translated, it gives CASSLGQGAGGYTF. V usage is TRBV28 and J usage is TRBJ1-2; 8 positions match TRBD1. The CDR3 consists of 14 residues. With V trimmed by 3 bases and J by 7 bases, 7 bases remained unmatched. The germline gives CDR1 MDHEN, CDR2 SYDVKM.

This sequence joins TRBV7-3 and TRBJ2-7, with 13 bases aligning to TRBD2. The ends lost 5 bases at V and 4 bases at J; junction bases unmatched: 8. This CDR3 is 16 amino acids long. Germline V lookup: CDR1 SGHTA, CDR2 FQGTGA. The CDR3 reads CASSPRTSGRRYEQYF. CDR3 bases: TGTGCCAGCAGCCCCAGGACTAGCGGGAGAAGGTACGAGCAGTACTTC.

The genes are TRBV2 and TRBJ1-6; a weak D match, TRBD1 (6 bases). In germline, CDR1 is SNHLY, CDR2 FYNNEI. The V and J ends lost 4 bases and 7 bases respectively, with 14 bases between them. The CDR3 length is 15 residues. CDR3 protein: CASSAGRGNNSPLHF. The CDR3 nucleotides read TGTGCCAGCAGTGCAGGCAGGGGTAACAATTCACCCCTCCACTTT.

The CDR3 here is CASSLGDRDGNQPQHF. The DNA of the CDR3 is TGTGCCAGCAGCTTAGGGGACAGGGATGGCAATCAGCCCCAGCATTTT. This chain uses TRBV11-2 with TRBJ1-5; TRBD1 aligns across 9 bases. CDR3 length: 16 amino acids. Germline V gene sequence: CDR1 SGHAT, CDR2 FQNNGV. Losses at the gene ends were 1 base for V and 2 bases for J; bases not matched to a gene: 3.

V usage is TRBV5-4 and J usage is TRBJ2-3, with D possibly TRBD1 on 6 matching bases. Germline CDR1 and CDR2: SGHNT and YYREEE (reference sequence). The CDR3 extends over 14 amino acids. V was trimmed by 1 base and J by 6 bases, leaving 12 bases between them. CDR3: CASSLTGTRDTQYF. CDR3 coding DNA: TGTGCCAGCAGCTTGACAGGGACGCGGGATACGCAGTATTTT.

The gene calls are TRBV5-1 and TRBJ2-1, with a weak D call TRBD2 (6 bases). V lost 4 bases and J lost 7, with 9 bases in between. The CDR3 sequence is 12 residues long. Germline V gene lookup returns CDR1 SGHRS and CDR2 YFSETQ. The CDR3 nucleotides are TGCGCCAGCAGCCTGGGGAGGAATGAGCAGTTCTTC. It yields the protein CASSLGRNEQFF.

This clone was counted a few times. The chain couples TRBV6-5 to TRBJ1-5; unclear D gene. Germline CDR1 is MNHEY and CDR2 is SVGAGI. Trimming stripped 0 bases from V and 7 bases from J, with 10 bases between. The CDR3 is 14 residues long. The CDR3 nucleotides are TGTGCCAGCAGTTACTCGACGGAGGGCCAGCCCCAGCATTTT. Its protein product is CASSYSTEGQPQHF.

This clone was found many times. This chain connects TRBV6-1 to TRBJ2-5; 14 positions agree with TRBD2. The germline gives CDR1 MNHNS, CDR2 SASEGT. This CDR3 spans 15 amino acids. With 3 bases clipped from V and 4 bases from J, the junction kept 1 base outside the gene matches. CDR3 sequence reads: CASSETSGGAETQYF. DNA for the CDR3: TGTGCCAGCAGTGAGACTAGCGGGGGGGCAGAGACCCAGTACTTC.

The CDR3, as DNA: TGCGCCAGCAGCCCAGGAAACTACGAGCAGTACTTC. Translation gives CASSPGNYEQYF. The gene calls are TRBV5-1 and TRBJ2-7; D gene ambiguous. Trimming removed 4 bases from V and 3 bases from J, with 8 bases in between. This CDR3 comprises 12 residues. Germline CDR1 is SGHRS and CDR2 is YFSETQ.

The V call is TRBV11-2, the J call TRBJ2-6; the D gene is possibly TRBD1 (6 bases). There are 15 residues in the CDR3. The V gene lost 1 base and the J gene lost 3 bases, with 7 bases spanning the gap. The V gene's germline CDR1 is SGHAT and CDR2 FQNNGV. The CDR3 is CASSLGGLGANVLTF. CDR3 sequence (DNA): TGTGCCAGCAGCTTAGGGGGGCTTGGGGCCAACGTCCTGACTTTC.

The chain combines TRBV15 with TRBJ2-7; D unclear. V was trimmed by 4 bases and J by 2 bases, leaving 12 bases between them. Looked up from germline, CDR1 is LNHNV and CDR2 is YYDKDF (reference sequence). CDR3 size: 14 residues. The CDR3 DNA reads TGTGCCACCAGCATTATGAAGCCCCCCTACGAGCAGTACTTC. Translated, it gives CATSIMKPPYEQYF. Drawing the rest from reference TRBV15 and TRBJ2-7, the complete variable domain is DAMVIQNPRYQVTQFGKPVTLSCSQTLNHNVMYWYQQKSSQAPKLLFHYYDKDFNNEADTPDNFQSRRPNTSFCFLDIRSPGLGDTAMYLCATSIMKPPYEQYFGPGTRLTVT.

V gene TRBV6-4 combines with J gene TRBJ2-7; 10 bases line up with TRBD2. V lost 0 bases, J lost 0 bases, and 5 bases stayed unmatched. Germline V gene data show CDR1 as MRHNA and CDR2 as SNTAGT. The CDR3 sequence is 17 residues long. The CDR3 nucleotides are TGTGCCAGCAGTGACTCTAGCGGGGGGCCCTCCTCCTACGAGCAGTACTTC. Its translation: CASSDSSGGPSSYEQYF.

This chain joins TRBV19 and TRBJ1-3; D gene ambiguous. V was cut by 2 bases and J by 8 bases, with 10 bases left in between. The germline CDR1 and CDR2 sequences are LNHDA and SQIVND (reference sequence). The CDR3 runs to 13 residues. This CDR3 is CASSISRRDTIYF. The CDR3 DNA reads as TGTGCCAGTAGTATATCCCGGCGGGACACCATATATTTT.

The chain uses TRBV5-1 and TRBJ2-1; 9 bases line up with TRBD2. Germline V gene sequence: CDR1 SGHRS, CDR2 YFSETQ. The CDR3 covers 14 residues. V trimming: 8 bases; J trimming: 5 bases; junction bases outside the gene matches: 8. The CDR3 is CASTGRGGHNEQFF. The CDR3 DNA follows: TGCGCCAGTACGGGGCGGGGGGGCCACAATGAGCAGTTCTTC.

This sequence joins TRBV11-3 and TRBJ2-7, with D possibly TRBD1 on 5 matching bases. This CDR3 region has 13 residues. In germline, CDR1 is SGHNT, CDR2 YENEEA. Trimming pared 1 base from V and 6 bases from J, leaving 10 bases between. The CDR3 DNA reads as TGTGCCAGCAGCTTAGGTGCAGGGCTCGAGCAGTACTTC. Amino acid sequence: CASSLGAGLEQYF.

The rearrangement links TRBV6-6 to TRBJ2-3, with no clear D. The length of the CDR3 is 11 residues. The V and J ends lost 6 bases and 5 bases respectively, with 6 bases between them. CDR1 is MNHNY, CDR2 SVGAGI, per germline (reference sequence). This CDR3 reads CASSSRDTQYF. For the CDR3, the DNA is TGTGCCAGCAGCTCCAGAGATACGCAGTATTTT.

CDR3 sequence: CATSEGGRAGANVLTF. In DNA form, the CDR3 reads TGTGCCACCAGTGAAGGGGGCAGGGCCGGGGCCAACGTCCTGACTTTC. The chain recombines TRBV24-1 with TRBJ2-6, with 7 bases lining up with TRBD1. The CDR3 runs to 16 residues. Per germline, CDR1 KGHDR and CDR2 SFDVKD. Unmatched junction bases numbered 6, after V lost 4 bases and J lost 4 bases.